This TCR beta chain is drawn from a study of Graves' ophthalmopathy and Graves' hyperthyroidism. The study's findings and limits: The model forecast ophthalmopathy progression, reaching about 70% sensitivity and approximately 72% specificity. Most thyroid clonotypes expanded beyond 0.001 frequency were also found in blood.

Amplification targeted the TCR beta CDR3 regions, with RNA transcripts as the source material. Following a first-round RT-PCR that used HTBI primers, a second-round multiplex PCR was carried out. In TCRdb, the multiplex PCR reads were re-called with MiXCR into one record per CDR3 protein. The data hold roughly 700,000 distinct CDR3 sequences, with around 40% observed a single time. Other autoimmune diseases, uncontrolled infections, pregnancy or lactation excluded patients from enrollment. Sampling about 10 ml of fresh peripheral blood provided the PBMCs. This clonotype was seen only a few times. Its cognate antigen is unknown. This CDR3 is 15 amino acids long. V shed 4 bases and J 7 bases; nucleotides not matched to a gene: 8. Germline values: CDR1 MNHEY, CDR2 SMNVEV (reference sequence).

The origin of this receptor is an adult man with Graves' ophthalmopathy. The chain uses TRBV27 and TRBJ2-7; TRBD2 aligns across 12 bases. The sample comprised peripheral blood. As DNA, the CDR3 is TGTGCCAGCAGTTCACGACTAGCGGGAGCGGGGGAGCAGTACTTC. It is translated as CASSSRLAGAGEQYF.